This TCR beta chain was recorded in a study of T cell responses to AZD1222 COVID-19 vaccine. The study's findings and limits: Spike-specific TCR breadth rose after two AZD1222 doses, and depth rose as well. Sampling captured repertoires only after the peak T cell response.

This table comes from immunoSEQ multiplex PCR, and its TCRdb copy is limited to in-frame clones, with some not included. This table has about 120,000 clones, around 94% appearing once. Regarding this clone: Its target is not known.

This CDR3 region has 12 residues. With 2 bases removed from V and 2 bases from J, the gap between germline ends came to 3 bases. The V gene's germline CDR1 is MNHEY and CDR2 SVGAGI. This chain joins TRBV6-5 and TRBJ1-1; D uncertain. The TCR originated in an adult in good health. The specimen comprised peripheral blood, sampled on day 0 of AZD1222 vaccination. DNA of the CDR3: TGTGCCAGCAGTTACGCCAACACTGAAGCTTTCTTT. This translates into CASSYANTEAFF.